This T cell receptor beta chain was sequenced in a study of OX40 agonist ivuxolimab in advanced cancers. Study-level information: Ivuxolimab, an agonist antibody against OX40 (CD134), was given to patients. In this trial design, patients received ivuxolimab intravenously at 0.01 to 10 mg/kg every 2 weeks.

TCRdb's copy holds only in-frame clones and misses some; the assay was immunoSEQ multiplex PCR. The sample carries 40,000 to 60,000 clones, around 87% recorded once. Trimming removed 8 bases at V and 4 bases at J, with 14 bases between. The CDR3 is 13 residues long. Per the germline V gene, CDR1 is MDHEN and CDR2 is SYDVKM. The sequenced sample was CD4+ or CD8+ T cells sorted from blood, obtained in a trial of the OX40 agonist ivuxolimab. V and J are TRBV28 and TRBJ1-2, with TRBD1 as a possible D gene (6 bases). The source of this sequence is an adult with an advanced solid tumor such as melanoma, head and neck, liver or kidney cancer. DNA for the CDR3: TGTGCCAGCTCTGAGGGGGGCTCCTATGGCTACACCTTC. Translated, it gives CASSEGGSYGYTF.